What follows are 13 T cell receptor beta chains derived from one specimen sequenced in a study of blood T cell repertoires in COVID-19 (dated by TCRdb to 2020 to 2022). The library came from the immunoSEQ multiplex PCR assay. Drawn from immuneACCESS, this table holds only the in-frame rearrangements with V and J called that TCRdb kept. Clones are partly lost; checked studies trace under half to an unresolved V gene and leave the rest unexplained. In this sample the table shows fewer than 130,000 clones, approximately 90% of which occur a single time. The top ten clones comprise approximately 3.4% of the sample. The sequencing input was peripheral blood. Source of these receptors: a woman aged 45-60 years with acute or convalescent COVID-19.

The V gene is TRBV2, the J gene TRBJ1-6, with a weak D call TRBD1 (5 bases). This CDR3 is 15 amino acids long. Germline lookup yields CDR1 SNHLY and CDR2 FYNNEI. V lost 2 bases, J lost 9 bases, and 14 bases lay in between. For the CDR3, the DNA is TGTGCCAGCAGTGAATGGGGGGTGATGGGTTCACCCCTCCACTTT. The encoded protein is CASSEWGVMGSPLHF.

This sequence joins TRBV6-5 and TRBJ1-3, with D possibly being TRBD1 (6 bases). CDR3 length: 14 amino acids. Germline V gene sequence: CDR1 MNHEY, CDR2 SVGAGI. V shed 6 bases and J shed 5 bases, with 14 bases lying between them. The CDR3 DNA sequence: TGTGCCAGCAGCTCCTCTCAGGGGAGAAACACCATATATTTT. Encoded protein: CASSSSQGRNTIYF.

This chain uses TRBV19 with TRBJ2-4, with TRBD1 matching 8 bases. V lost 5 bases, J lost 0 bases, and 15 bases stayed unmatched. Germline loops: CDR1 LNHDA, CDR2 SQIVND (reference sequence). This CDR3 has 19 residues. The CDR3 protein is CASSPYTTGQALAKNIQYF. The CDR3 region has the DNA TGTGCCAGTAGTCCATACACAACGGGACAGGCGCTAGCCAAAAACATTCAGTACTTC.

The rearrangement joins TRBV28 to TRBJ1-4; D call uncertain. Germline values: CDR1 MDHEN, CDR2 SYDVKM. The CDR3 loop spans 16 amino acids. V lost 5 bases and J lost 7, with 20 bases in between. Written as DNA, the CDR3 is TGTGCCAGCAGTACCCCGCAACTAGCACAGATTGAAAAACTGTTTTTT. Translation: CASSTPQLAQIEKLFF.

The gene calls are TRBV5-1 and TRBJ2-4, with 7 bases identical to TRBD1. The CDR3 is 15 amino acids. Per the germline V gene, CDR1 is SGHRS and CDR2 is YFSETQ. With 5 bases clipped from V and 8 bases from J, the junction kept 13 bases outside the gene matches. The CDR3 coding sequence is TGCGCCAGCAGACAGGTTCCAGGGGGAGTGGACATTCAGTACTTC. Translating gives CASRQVPGGVDIQYF.

A single count supports this clone. The CDR3 here is CASSPRQGNTEAFF. CDR3 coding DNA: TGTGCCAGCAGTCCCCGACAGGGGAACACTGAAGCTTTCTTT. V is TRBV6-5 and J is TRBJ1-1; TRBD1 matches 7 bases. Trimming cost V 5 bases and J 1 base; bases outside gene matches: 4. CDR3 length equals 14 residues. Per germline, CDR1 MNHEY and CDR2 SVGAGI.

The rearrangement uses TRBV3-1 (or the pseudogene TRBV3-2) and TRBJ2-2; TRBD1 matches at 9 bases. With 5 bases clipped from V and 8 bases from J, the junction kept 9 bases outside the gene matches. CDR3 length equals 15 residues. Looked up from germline, CDR1 is LGHDT and CDR2 is YNNKEL (reference sequence). As DNA, the CDR3 is TGTGCCAGCAGCTCGCGGACAGGGGTAGGGGGGGAGCTGTTTTTT. This encodes CASSSRTGVGGELFF.

The J gene is TRBJ1-1, the V gene TRBV5-1; TRBD1 matches at 8 bases. Germline values: CDR1 SGHRS, CDR2 YFSETQ. J was trimmed by 5 bases and V by 4 bases; bases with no gene match: 10. The CDR3 runs 15 residues. The CDR3 sequence is CASSQDGQGLTEAFF. The DNA for the CDR3 is TGCGCCAGCAGCCAAGACGGACAGGGTTTAACTGAAGCTTTCTTT. The full variable domain, completed using reference TRBV5-1 and TRBJ1-1, is KAGVTQTPRYLIKTRGQQVTLSCSPISGHRSVSWYQQTPGQGLQFLFEYFSETQRNKGNFPGRFSGRQFSNSRSEMNVSTLELGDSALYLCASSQDGQGLTEAFFGQGTRLTVV.

This chain joins TRBV7-9 and TRBJ2-5, with TRBD2 matching over 11 bases. The CDR3 has 16 amino acids. V lost 1 base to trimming and J lost 5 bases; unmatched junction nucleotides: 6. Germline V CDR1 and CDR2: SEHNR, FQNEAQ (reference sequence). CDR3 sequence reads: CASSLGFIAGGETQYF. The CDR3 DNA sequence: TGTGCCAGCAGCTTAGGATTCATAGCGGGAGGGGAGACCCAGTACTTC.

V usage is TRBV15 and J usage is TRBJ2-1; perhaps TRBD2 as D (5 bases). This CDR3 spans 16 amino acids. Germline-derived CDR1 and CDR2 are LNHNV and YYDKDF (reference sequence). V lost 0 bases to trimming and J lost 4 bases, with 13 bases between them. The CDR3 here is CATSREGRSGYNEQFF. The CDR3 region has the DNA TGTGCCACCAGCAGAGAAGGGCGGAGCGGTTACAATGAGCAGTTCTTC.

There are a few counts of this clone. This chain connects TRBV5-5 to TRBJ2-7, with 10 bases aligning to TRBD2. The germline V gene encodes CDR1 SGHKS and CDR2 YYEKEE (reference sequence). This CDR3 region has 16 residues. Unmatched junction bases numbered 13, after V lost 4 bases and J lost 6 bases. CDR3 amino acids: CASSPSGIAGGSEQYF. The CDR3 nucleotides are TGTGCCAGCAGCCCCAGCGGGATAGCGGGAGGATCCGAGCAGTACTTC.

The J gene is TRBJ1-4, the V gene TRBV6-5; 7 nucleotides line up with TRBD1. This CDR3 has 15 amino acids. Trimming cost V 10 bases and J 0 bases; bases outside gene matches: 8. Germline V gives CDR1 MNHEY, CDR2 SVGAGI. Here the CDR3 DNA reads TGTGCCACCCAGGGACAGCCAGCAACTAATGAAAAACTGTTTTTT. This encodes CATQGQPATNEKLFF.

This clone turned up a few times. The rearrangement uses TRBV5-1 and TRBJ2-1; 10 bases map to TRBD2. The CDR3 runs 16 residues. Germline CDR1 and CDR2: SGHRS and YFSETQ. The V segment lost 5 bases and the J segment 7 bases; nucleotides outside the gene matches: 12. The CDR3 DNA reads TGCGCCAGCAGGAATTCCGGGACTAGCGTATGGAATGAGCAGTTCTTC. It codes for CASRNSGTSVWNEQFF.